These 20 T cell receptor beta chains share one sample of origin, sequenced in a study of blood T cells in healthy people across ages. The authors ran a second PCR of about 7 to 12 cycles using a sample-barcoded 5' primer and a J-beta primer mix. TCRdb fed the 5' RACE reads into MiXCR, producing one record per CDR3 protein. The sample contains 630,000 or so distinct CDR3 sequences, about 30% of which appear only once. Sequences were obtained from blood. The receptor set was obtained from a woman of 80 years or more in good health.

This clonotype was observed many times. Here the CDR3 reads CASSVGIATQYF. For the CDR3, the DNA is TGTGCCAGCAGCGTCGGTATTGCGACCCAGTACTTC. V gene TRBV7-9 combines with J gene TRBJ2-5, with D hard to call. Germline CDR1 reads SEHNR; CDR2 reads FQNEAQ (reference sequence). The CDR3 is made up of 12 amino acids. Deletions cut 5 bases from V and 7 bases from J, with 11 bases between.

By sample share, this clonotype is medium-sized. The chain carries TRBV10-3 and TRBJ2-1; D uncertain. Germline V gene lookup returns CDR1 ENHRY and CDR2 SYGVKD. This CDR3 contains 11 residues. The V end was cut by 6 bases, the J end by 10 bases, with 10 bases between. CDR3 sequence (DNA): TGTGCCATCAGGATAGGATACGAGCAGTTCTTC. Its protein product is CAIRIGYEQFF.

This clonotype was seen repeatedly, ten times or more. The chain couples TRBV30 to TRBJ2-5; 8 bases fit TRBD1. CDR3 size: 15 residues. Losses at the gene ends were 0 bases for V and 5 bases for J; bases not matched to a gene: 8. Germline V lookup: CDR1 GTSNPN, CDR2 SVGIG (reference sequence). The CDR3: CAWSVLAGGEETQYF. CDR3 DNA: TGTGCCTGGAGTGTTCTGGCAGGGGGCGAGGAGACCCAGTACTTC.

This chain links TRBV20-1 with TRBJ2-5; D possibly corresponds to TRBD2 (6 bases). CDR3 length equals 13 residues. Between the trimmed V and J ends, which lost 1 base and 6 bases, there was a span of 12 bases. CDR1 is DFQATT and CDR2 is SNEGSKA in the germline V gene (reference sequence). The CDR3 is CSARVSGEQTQYF. In nucleotides, the CDR3 is TGCAGTGCTAGAGTATCGGGGGAGCAGACCCAGTACTTC.

This clonotype was seen a few times. A clone one base away is much larger, so this may be a read error. V usage is TRBV6-6 and J usage is TRBJ1-2, with unresolved D. The CDR3 runs 15 residues. The V end was cut by 4 bases, the J end by 4 bases, with 16 bases between. Germline V gives CDR1 MNHNY, CDR2 SVGAGI (reference sequence). For the CDR3, the DNA is TGTGCCAGCAGTTCCGGAAGTCCCAGAGGCTATGGCTACACCTTC. This sequence encodes CASSSGSPRGYGYTF.

This clonotype has at least ten counts. The V gene is TRBV6-1, the J gene TRBJ2-3; D is unresolved. Germline V lookup: CDR1 MNHNS, CDR2 SASEGT. This CDR3 contains 14 residues. Trimming removed 5 bases from V and 2 bases from J, with 11 bases in between. The DNA of the CDR3 is TGTGCCAGCAGTATCGGGCCTAACACAGATACGCAGTATTTT. It encodes CASSIGPNTDTQYF.

This clonotype was observed many times. The chain recombines TRBV10-3 with TRBJ2-7; 8 nucleotides agree with TRBD1. From germline, CDR1 is ENHRY and CDR2 SYGVKD. This CDR3 has 13 residues. Unmatched junction bases numbered 6, after V lost 6 bases and J lost 5 bases. This chain's CDR3 is CAISPGQVHEQYF. The CDR3 DNA reads as TGTGCCATCAGCCCGGGACAGGTCCACGAGCAGTACTTC.

This chain connects TRBV24-1 to TRBJ2-5, with a weak D call TRBD2 (6 bases). This CDR3 is 13 amino acids long. The germline V gene encodes CDR1 KGHDR and CDR2 SFDVKD. V lost 3 bases and J lost 2, with 6 bases in between. The CDR3 DNA sequence: TGTGCCACCAGTGATGCGGGGCAAGAGACCCAGTACTTC. It is translated as CATSDAGQETQYF.

This clonotype was found a few times. This sequence joins TRBV27 and TRBJ2-2, with D uncertain. The V gene's germline CDR1 is MNHEY and CDR2 SMNVEV (reference sequence). The CDR3 is 12 residues long. V lost 6 bases to trimming and J lost 7 bases, with 9 bases between them. This CDR3 reads CASSLWDGELFF. For the CDR3, the DNA is TGTGCCAGCAGCCTTTGGGACGGGGAGCTGTTTTTT.

In its sample, this clonotype was seen a few times. The chain has TRBV5-5 and TRBJ2-2; D is unclear. The V and J ends lost 6 bases and 6 bases respectively, with 18 bases between them. The CDR3 loop spans 15 amino acids. CDR1 and CDR2 from the germline V gene are SGHKS and YYEKEE (reference sequence). In DNA form, the CDR3 reads TGTGCCAGCACCCAGAACACGATATCCGCCGGGGAGCTGTTTTTT. Translated: CASTQNTISAGELFF.

This clonotype was detected many times. This chain links TRBV5-6 with TRBJ2-3; D gene ambiguous. With 3 bases removed from V and 0 bases from J, the gap between germline ends came to 8 bases. The germline V gene encodes CDR1 SGHDT and CDR2 YYEEEE. CDR3 length equals 14 residues. The CDR3 spells CASSSLTSTDTQYF. Here the CDR3 DNA reads TGTGCCAGCAGCTCCCTTACCAGCACAGATACGCAGTATTTT.

This clonotype was recorded at least ten times. This chain joins TRBV9 and TRBJ2-5, with 10 bases identical to TRBD2. After removal of 3 bases from V and 4 bases from J, the junction contained 9 bases not matched to a gene. The length of the CDR3 is 16 residues. In germline, CDR1 is SGDLS, CDR2 YYNGEE. The CDR3 sequence is CASSAPAGGKRETQYF. The DNA of the CDR3 is TGTGCCAGCAGCGCCCCAGCGGGGGGGAAACGAGAGACCCAGTACTTC.

This clonotype was counted at least ten times. The rearrangement links TRBV6-1 to TRBJ1-6; 7 bases fit TRBD1. Germline-derived CDR1 and CDR2 are MNHNS and SASEGT. The CDR3 spans 14 residues. The V and J ends lost 6 bases and 9 bases, in that order; junction bases with no gene match: 8. CDR3 sequence (DNA): TGTGCCAGCAGGGGGGACAGTAACCGTTCACCCCTCCACTTT. It codes for CASRGDSNRSPLHF.

This clonotype was seen ten or more times. This chain uses TRBV7-2 with TRBJ1-1; 10 bases agree with TRBD1. Germline V gene data show CDR1 as SGHTA and CDR2 as FQGNSA. CDR3 length: 13 amino acids. Trimming took 4 bases from V and 6 from J; bases not matched to a gene: 2. CDR3 sequence (DNA): TGTGCCAGCAGCTCGACAGGGGGCGCTGAAGCTTTCTTT. Protein sequence: CASSSTGGAEAFF. The complete variable domain, with remaining parts taken from reference TRBV7-2 and TRBJ1-1, reads GAGVSQSPSNKVTEKGKDVELRCDPISGHTALYWYRQSLGQGLEFLIYFQGNSAPDKSGLPSDRFSAERTGGSVSTLTIQRTQQEDSAVYLCASSSTGGAEAFFGQGTRLTVV.

This chain links TRBV6-1 with TRBJ2-5, with D perhaps TRBD2 (6 bases). The length of the CDR3 is 13 residues. Germline loops: CDR1 MNHNS, CDR2 SASEGT. Trimming took 2 bases from V and 11 from J, leaving 15 bases between them. As DNA, the CDR3 is TGTGCCAGCAGTGAAACGATTTGGAGGGAGCAGTACTTC. Translation: CASSETIWREQYF.

This chain connects TRBV29-1 to TRBJ2-3, with a tentative D call TRBD1 (6 bases). With 7 bases removed from V and 0 bases from J, the gap between germline ends came to 11 bases. This CDR3 region has 13 residues. Per germline, CDR1 SQVTM and CDR2 ANQGSEA. This chain's CDR3 is CSDGTGSTDTQYF. The CDR3 nucleotides read TGCAGCGATGGAACAGGGAGCACAGATACGCAGTATTTT.

This clonotype was seen more than once but under ten times. V gene TRBV2 combines with J gene TRBJ1-1; the D gene is possibly TRBD1 (5 bases). The CDR3 loop spans 13 amino acids. Trimming shortened V by 8 bases and J by 4 bases, and 14 bases separated the two germline ends. Germline V gene data show CDR1 as SNHLY and CDR2 as FYNNEI. The DNA for the CDR3 is TGTGCCAGCCAGCGCGAGAGGGGCACTGAAGCTTTCTTT. The encoded protein is CASQRERGTEAFF.

This clonotype was detected many times. This chain links TRBV2 with TRBJ2-3; no firm D call. V gave up 3 bases and J gave up 6 bases, with 7 bases separating them. The CDR3 is 12 residues long. Germline loops: CDR1 SNHLY, CDR2 FYNNEI. Here the CDR3 reads CASSDTSDTQYF. CDR3 sequence (DNA): TGTGCCAGCAGTGATACGAGTGATACGCAGTATTTT.

This clonotype was picked up many times. The V and J genes are TRBV7-6 and TRBJ1-1; 8 nucleotides agree with TRBD1. This CDR3 has 15 residues. The V segment lost 5 bases and the J segment 7 bases; nucleotides outside the gene matches: 12. Germline V gene sequence: CDR1 SGHVS, CDR2 FNYEAQ. The CDR3 coding sequence is TGTGCCAGCAGCCAACCAACAGGGGACAGGATTGAAGCTTTCTTT. Translation gives CASSQPTGDRIEAFF.

This chain uses TRBV20-1 with TRBJ2-1; D is unclear. V shed 0 bases and J shed 0 bases, with 3 bases lying between them. This CDR3 is 13 amino acids long. In germline, CDR1 is DFQATT, CDR2 SNEGSKA (reference sequence). The CDR3 DNA reads TGCAGTGCTAGAGAAGGCTCCTACAATGAGCAGTTCTTC. It is translated as CSAREGSYNEQFF.